This paragraph reports one T cell receptor (beta chain). The antigen remains unidentified. The data stem from a study of molecular identifiers for immune sequencing clone quantification. Notes on the study in general: Among 1 million or so naive cells, as was reported, spiked Jurkat TCR RNA from one cell was detectable.

Sorting recovered naive CD8 T cells on a CD8+CD4-CCR7+CD45RA+ profile. Previously published methods and listed TCR primers were used for the bulk TCR libraries. TCRdb re-derived calls from the PCR reads in MiXCR, one entry per CDR3 protein. Counted here are around 460,000 distinct CDR3 sequences, under 30% occurring once; the ten biggest clones make up roughly 0.79%. Germline V gene sequence: CDR1 SEHNR, CDR2 FQNEAQ (reference sequence). The CDR3 consists of 16 residues. Unmatched junction bases numbered 7, after V lost 4 bases and J lost 3 bases. Sample: naive CD8+ T cells from blood, with Jurkat cell RNA spiked in. Indicated subset: FACS-sorted CD8+CD4-CCR7+CD45RA+ naive T cells. This TCR was recovered from a human donor in good health. Some libraries in this study had Jurkat cell RNA spiked in. The chain has TRBV7-9 and TRBJ2-5; 11 bases agree with TRBD2. Here the CDR3 reads CASSSLVGLAEETQYF. CDR3 DNA sequence: TGTGCCAGCAGCTCACTAGTGGGACTAGCGGAAGAGACCCAGTACTTC.